The next 5 T cell receptor beta chains were all read from a single sample in a study of blood T cell repertoires in COVID-19. The method was immunoSEQ multiplex PCR; TCRdb's version includes in-frame clones alone and lacks a portion of them. The sample yields 200,000 to 250,000 clones, 80% to 90% seen once. The source material was PBMCs or T cells enriched from blood (not recorded which). All receptors come from a woman younger than 45 who had been exposed to COVID-19.

This chain connects TRBV29-1 to TRBJ2-7, with TRBD2 matching 12 bases. The CDR3 runs to 13 residues. CDR1 and CDR2 (germline): SQVTM, ANQGSEA. V lost 3 bases, J lost 6 bases, and 3 bases stayed unmatched. The CDR3 loop is CSVEWTSGTEQYF. CDR3 nucleotide sequence: TGCAGCGTTGAGTGGACTAGCGGGACCGAGCAGTACTTC.

The chain links TRBV2 to TRBJ2-3; possibly TRBD2 for D (5 bases). Deletions cut 7 bases from V and 4 bases from J, with 15 bases between. In germline, CDR1 is SNHLY, CDR2 FYNNEI. CDR3 length equals 14 residues. CDR3 in DNA: TGTGCCAGCAAATTTGCGGCGGGTCCAGATACGCAGTATTTT. Residues: CASKFAAGPDTQYF.

The chain recombines TRBV5-1 with TRBJ1-6; TRBD1 matches 8 bases. V trimming: 3 bases; J trimming: 9 bases; junction bases outside the gene matches: 17. Germline V gene sequence: CDR1 SGHRS, CDR2 YFSETQ. This CDR3 has 18 residues. The CDR3 bases are TGCGCCAGCAGCTCAACTGGACAGGGAGCGAATTACGGTTCACCCCTCCACTTT. It encodes CASSSTGQGANYGSPLHF.

The CDR3 sequence: CASTEGHLNTGELFF. CDR3 bases: TGTGCCAGTACTGAGGGACACCTTAACACCGGGGAGCTGTTTTTT. The chain joins TRBV19 to TRBJ2-2; possible D gene TRBD1, 6 bases. The CDR3 length is 15 residues. V was trimmed by 7 bases and J by 2 bases, leaving 14 bases between them. From germline, CDR1 is LNHDA and CDR2 SQIVND (reference sequence).

The chain has TRBV5-1 and TRBJ1-1, with 9 nucleotides matching TRBD1. The CDR3 is 14 residues long. Losses at the gene ends were 4 bases for V and 10 bases for J; bases not matched to a gene: 11. Germline-derived CDR1 and CDR2 are SGHRS and YFSETQ. The DNA of the CDR3 is TGCGCCAGCAGCCCCAATTACCGACAGGGGGTAGCTTTCTTT. This gives the protein CASSPNYRQGVAFF.